The 25 T cell receptor beta chains in this list originate from one sample, sequenced in a study of T cells after posttransplantation cyclophosphamide. Assay: immunoSEQ multiplex PCR; the TCRdb copy retains only in-frame clones and omits some. The data show 10,000 to 12,000 clones, with none appearing a single time. Treatment was busulfan-fludarabine conditioning, a marrow graft, and cyclophosphamide on days +3 and +4. The material was PBMCs, obtained after allogeneic stem cell transplant with posttransplant cyclophosphamide. These receptors all stem from a female patient aged 40-50 years who received an allogeneic stem cell transplant from a related donor, was CMV-positive, and had no GVHD. Some T cells may originate from the graft donor.

There are many counts of this clone. The V and J genes are TRBV5-1 and TRBJ1-3, with D possibly TRBD1 on 6 matching bases. Trimming removed 5 bases at V and 4 bases at J, with 13 bases between. The CDR3 consists of 14 residues. Germline V gene data show CDR1 as SGHRS and CDR2 as YFSETQ. The CDR3 loop is CASRSTGRGNTIYF. CDR3 sequence (DNA): TGCGCCAGCAGATCCACAGGGCGCGGAAACACCATATATTTT. Based on the CDR3 plus reference TRBV5-1 and TRBJ1-3, the full variable domain is KAGVTQTPRYLIKTRGQQVTLSCSPISGHRSVSWYQQTPGQGLQFLFEYFSETQRNKGNFPGRFSGRQFSNSRSEMNVSTLELGDSALYLCASRSTGRGNTIYFGEGSWLTVV.

This clone was detected many times. V usage is TRBV27 and J usage is TRBJ2-6, with 8 bases identical to TRBD2. The CDR3 totals 16 residues. Per the germline V gene, CDR1 is MNHEY and CDR2 is SMNVEV (reference sequence). The junction had 1 base not matched to a gene; V was cut back by 3 bases and J by 0 bases. CDR3 residues: CASSLGTSSGANVLTF. The CDR3 coding sequence is TGTGCCAGCAGTTTGGGGACTAGCTCTGGGGCCAACGTCCTGACTTTC.

This clone was picked up many times. The chain links TRBV5-1 to TRBJ2-3; D is possibly TRBD1 (5 bases). Germline values: CDR1 SGHRS, CDR2 YFSETQ. This CDR3 spans 14 amino acids. V lost 4 bases to trimming and J lost 5 bases, with 14 bases between them. The CDR3 nucleotides read TGCGCCAGCAGCCTCGGGCGGACAAAAGATACGCAGTATTTT. Translating gives CASSLGRTKDTQYF.

By its share, this clone is medium-sized. This chain uses TRBV7-9 with TRBJ1-4, with TRBD1 as a possible D gene (5 bases). This CDR3 is 15 amino acids long. CDR1 and CDR2 from the germline V gene are SEHNR and FQNEAQ (reference sequence). V lost 1 base and J lost 5, with 11 bases in between. CDR3 DNA sequence: TGTGCCAGCAGCTTAGAGGGACTATTCAATGAAAAACTGTTTTTT. Translating gives CASSLEGLFNEKLFF.

This clone has a count of ten or more. The chain combines TRBV9 with TRBJ2-7, with a weak D call TRBD2 (6 bases). V gave up 4 bases and J gave up 5 bases, with 16 bases separating them. The germline V gene encodes CDR1 SGDLS and CDR2 YYNGEE. The CDR3 is made up of 14 amino acids. The DNA of the CDR3 is TGTGCCAGCAGCACCGGTGGAGGGTACAACGAGCAGTACTTC. Its protein product is CASSTGGGYNEQYF. Complete variable domain (other parts from reference TRBV9 and TRBJ2-7): DSGVTQTPKHLITATGQRVTLRCSPRSGDLSVYWYQQSLDQGLQFLIQYYNGEERAKGNILERFSAQQFPDLHSELNLSSLELGDSALYFCASSTGGGYNEQYFGPGTRLTVT.

In its sample, this clone was seen many times. This chain connects TRBV28 to TRBJ1-2; the match to TRBD1 covers 9 bases. CDR3 length: 14 residues. V lost 6 bases and J lost 3; bases outside the gene matches: 5. From germline, CDR1 is MDHEN and CDR2 SYDVKM. The CDR3 DNA follows: TGTGCCAGCAGATCAGGACAGGGGTACTATGGCTACACCTTC. It specifies CASRSGQGYYGYTF.

This clone was picked up many times. The chain has TRBV4-1 and TRBJ2-2; D is ambiguous. The CDR3 runs 13 residues. Trimming stripped 4 bases from V and 3 bases from J, with 6 bases between. Per the germline V gene, CDR1 is MGHRA and CDR2 is YSYEKL. CDR3 nucleotides: TGCGCCAGCAGCCGATCGGACACCGGGGAGCTGTTTTTT. It yields the protein CASSRSDTGELFF.

There are many counts of this clone. This sequence joins TRBV9 and TRBJ1-1, with no clear D. Germline loops: CDR1 SGDLS, CDR2 YYNGEE. Trimming pared 0 bases from V and 6 bases from J, leaving 9 bases between. The CDR3 loop spans 13 amino acids. The CDR3, as DNA: TGTGCCAGCAGCGTAGTGCGGGTCGCTGAAGCTTTCTTT. The encoded protein is CASSVVRVAEAFF.

This clone has just a few counts. This chain connects TRBV6-1 to TRBJ2-7; no clear D gene. Trimming cost V 5 bases and J 3 bases, with 5 bases left between them. CDR1 and CDR2 (germline): MNHNS, SASEGT. The CDR3 is made up of 11 amino acids. CDR3 sequence: CASSSRYEQYF. CDR3 DNA sequence: TGTGCCAGCAGTTCCCGCTACGAGCAGTACTTC.

This clone was observed many times. The chain uses TRBV28 and TRBJ2-7, with a possible D match to TRBD2 (7 bases). Trimming removed 3 bases from V and 3 bases from J, with 21 bases in between. The CDR3 spans 17 residues. Germline CDR1 is MDHEN and CDR2 is SYDVKM. The CDR3 nucleotides read TGTGCCAGCAGTTTGTATACCACGGGGGGCAGGGGCTACGAGCAGTACTTC. Protein product: CASSLYTTGGRGYEQYF. Using reference TRBV28 and TRBJ2-7 for the parts outside the CDR3, the full variable domain is DVKVTQSSRYLVKRTGEKVFLECVQDMDHENMFWYRQDPGLGLRLIYFSYDVKMKEKGDIPEGYSVSREKKERFSLILESASTNQTSMYLCASSLYTTGGRGYEQYFGPGTRLTVT.

This clone showed up many times. V usage is TRBV28 and J usage is TRBJ1-2; 7 bases are shared with TRBD1. Looked up from germline, CDR1 is MDHEN and CDR2 is SYDVKM. The CDR3 spans 16 residues. With 4 bases clipped from V and 3 bases from J, the junction kept 11 bases outside the gene matches. The CDR3 region is CASSSPGTEPHYGYTF. Written as DNA, the CDR3 is TGTGCCAGCAGTTCCCCCGGGACAGAGCCCCACTATGGCTACACCTTC.

At least ten counts were recorded for this clone. The chain joins TRBV6-1 to TRBJ2-7, with 8 bases fitting TRBD2. The ends lost 3 bases at V and 3 bases at J; junction bases unmatched: 7. This CDR3 is built from 15 residues. Germline loops: CDR1 MNHNS, CDR2 SASEGT. The CDR3 here is CASSDLSGSNYEQYF. Here the CDR3 DNA reads TGTGCCAGCAGTGATTTGAGCGGGAGTAACTACGAGCAGTACTTC.

This clone was seen at least ten times. The chain carries TRBV19 and TRBJ2-3; a weak D match, TRBD1 (5 bases). This CDR3 comprises 15 residues. The germline CDR1 and CDR2 sequences are LNHDA and SQIVND (reference sequence). The V end lost 6 bases, the J end lost 0 bases, and 13 bases lay between the germline ends. As DNA, the CDR3 is TGTGCCAGTAGGAAGATCCAGGGTAGCACAGATACGCAGTATTTT. This sequence encodes CASRKIQGSTDTQYF.

This clone was counted ten times or more. This sequence joins TRBV2 and TRBJ2-1; 13 nucleotides agree with TRBD2. The J segment lost 7 bases and the V segment lost 6 bases, leaving 6 bases of the junction unmatched. Germline CDR1 SNHLY, CDR2 FYNNEI. The length of the CDR3 is 15 residues. DNA for the CDR3: TGTGCCAGCAGCGTCAGGACTAGCGGGAGTAATGAGCAGTTCTTC. Its translation is CASSVRTSGSNEQFF.

Ten or more counts support this clone. The chain recombines TRBV7-6 with TRBJ2-3, with D possibly being TRBD2 (6 bases). CDR3 length: 14 residues. The germline V gene has CDR1 SGHVS and CDR2 FNYEAQ. The germline V and J ends were trimmed by 6 bases and 0 bases, with 10 bases remaining between them. This CDR3 is CASSPGTSTDTQYF. In DNA form, the CDR3 reads TGTGCCAGCAGTCCCGGGACTAGCACAGATACGCAGTATTTT.

This clone was seen ten or more times. V gene TRBV9 combines with J gene TRBJ2-1, with D tentatively TRBD1 (7 bases). Germline V lookup: CDR1 SGDLS, CDR2 YYNGEE. The CDR3 runs 15 residues. Trimming took off 4 bases at V and 6 bases at J, with 17 bases between the two ends. CDR3 amino acids: CASSTRGAGGNEQFF. The CDR3 region has the DNA TGTGCCAGCAGCACCAGGGGGGCAGGGGGCAATGAGCAGTTCTTC.

This clone has ten or more counts. The V gene is TRBV27, the J gene TRBJ2-7, with TRBD2 matching over 10 bases. The CDR3 loop spans 16 amino acids. V lost 5 bases to trimming and J lost 0 bases; unmatched junction nucleotides: 7. CDR1 MNHEY and CDR2 SMNVEV come from the germline V gene (reference sequence). The CDR3 DNA reads TGTGCCAGCAGTAAGGGGACTAGCGCGAGCTCCTACGAGCAGTACTTC. This translates into CASSKGTSASSYEQYF.

This clone has ten or more counts. The CDR3: CASRYTSGRARDTQYF. The CDR3 DNA is TGTGCCAGCAGATACACTAGCGGGAGGGCCCGAGATACGCAGTATTTT. The chain carries TRBV27 and TRBJ2-3; 13 nucleotides line up with TRBD2. The CDR3 is made up of 16 amino acids. The trim removed 6 bases at V and 5 bases at J, leaving 8 bases unmatched. CDR1 and CDR2 from the germline V gene are MNHEY and SMNVEV (reference sequence).

The table lists this clone with many counts. The V call is TRBV2, the J call TRBJ1-5; no reliable D call. CDR1 SNHLY and CDR2 FYNNEI come from the germline V gene. V gave up 5 bases and J gave up 6 bases, with 17 bases separating them. The CDR3 covers 15 residues. This CDR3 is CASSPQEGLIQPQHF. The CDR3 nucleotides read TGTGCCAGCAGTCCCCAGGAGGGTTTGATTCAGCCCCAGCATTTT. The full variable domain, rest sourced from reference TRBV2 and TRBJ1-5, is EPEVTQTPSHQVTQMGQEVILRCVPISNHLYFYWYRQILGQKVEFLVSFYNNEISEKSEIFDDQFSVERPDGSNFTLKIRSTKLEDSAMYFCASSPQEGLIQPQHFGDGTRLSIL.

This clone was seen at least ten times. CDR3 region: CASSGLRGAGGGYTF. The CDR3, as DNA: TGTGCCAGCAGCGGACTTCGCGGGGCTGGGGGAGGCTACACCTTC. V gene TRBV5-5 combines with J gene TRBJ1-2; TRBD1 is a possible D gene (5 bases). V lost 4 bases to trimming and J lost 8 bases, with 21 bases between them. The germline gives CDR1 SGHKS, CDR2 YYEKEE (reference sequence). This CDR3 has 15 amino acids.

This clone was recorded many times. CDR3 nucleotides: TGTGCCAGCACCGCCGCCGGGACAGAGAGCTCCTACAATGAGCAGTTCTTC. Translation gives CASTAAGTESSYNEQFF. V and J are TRBV28 and TRBJ2-1; 7 nucleotides line up with TRBD1. CDR1 is MDHEN and CDR2 is SYDVKM in the germline V gene. This CDR3 region has 17 residues. J was trimmed by 0 bases and V by 7 bases; bases with no gene match: 12.

The sample holds a few counts of this clone. The rearrangement links TRBV21-1 to TRBJ2-2; the D call TRBD2 from the table was never checked on the DNA. TRBV21-1 is deemed a pseudogene. This CDR3 has 16 residues. The CDR3 bases are TGTGCCAGCAAATCTCCAAGACTAGCCGCCACCGGGGAGCTGTTTTTT. Translating it yields CASKSPRLAATGELFF.

This clone was counted at least ten times. The chain carries TRBV5-6 and TRBJ1-2, with D possibly TRBD1 on 5 matching bases. Germline values: CDR1 SGHDT, CDR2 YYEEEE. The CDR3 runs 16 residues. V was shortened by 3 bases and J by 3 bases, with 18 bases between the two germline ends. The DNA for the CDR3 is TGTGCCAGCAGCTCTGACCTCTGGACATCGTACTATGGCTACACCTTC. Protein product: CASSSDLWTSYYGYTF.

This clone appeared many times. The V call is TRBV9, the J call TRBJ2-7, with 8 bases that match TRBD1. This CDR3 has 15 residues. V dropped 4 bases and J dropped 6; count of bases not matched to a gene: 12. Looked up from germline, CDR1 is SGDLS and CDR2 is YYNGEE. The CDR3 region has the DNA TGTGCCAGCAGCACGGCGACAGGGGTTTCTTCCGAGCAGTACTTC. Amino acid sequence: CASSTATGVSSEQYF.

This clone was seen at least ten times. This rearrangement joins TRBV19 to TRBJ2-2; 11 positions match TRBD2. J was trimmed by 4 bases and V by 6 bases; bases with no gene match: 1. The CDR3 has 14 amino acids. The germline V gene encodes CDR1 LNHDA and CDR2 SQIVND (reference sequence). The CDR3 sequence is CASRGTSGTGELFF. The CDR3 nucleotides are TGTGCCAGTAGAGGGACTAGCGGCACCGGGGAGCTGTTTTTT.